The clone carrying this T cell receptor (beta chain) appeared a few times. This specimen comes from a study of human T cells and chemical hapten exposure. The library labeled individual cDNA molecules by adding unique molecular identifiers to them. TCRdb re-called the RACE reads with MiXCR, one entry per CDR3 protein. The sample yields a few hundred thousand distinct CDR3 sequences, nearly 5% seen once. As for time point: patch test 1, 2 weeks after DPC sensitization. Described treatment: therapeutic diphenylcyclopropenone sensitization with weekly scalp DPC. The germline V gene encodes CDR1 MNHNS and CDR2 SASEGT. The CDR3 has 13 amino acids. The V gene lost 5 bases and the J gene lost 8 bases, with 10 bases spanning the gap.

The specimen was whole blood, collected in connection with sensitization to the hapten diphenylcyclopropenone (DPC). The chain couples TRBV6-1 to TRBJ1-6; a weak D match, TRBD1 (5 bases). The sequence was obtained from a woman aged 50 to 60 with alopecia areata. Some clones in this sample may be carry-over from other donors' samples. The CDR3 bases are TGTGCCAGCAGTACGGTAGGGGATTCACCCCTCCACTTT. Amino acids: CASSTVGDSPLHF.